This T cell receptor (beta chain) stems from a study of T cell changes during pregnancy in multiple sclerosis. Germline values: CDR1 SGHVS, CDR2 FNYEAQ. The CDR3 totals 12 residues. The V end was cut by 2 bases, the J end by 5 bases, with 7 bases between. Repertoires were generated with immunoSEQ multiplex PCR, while TCRdb's copy carries only in-frame clones and drops some. The sample shows 50,000 to 65,000 clones, approximately 93% of them seen only once. The source is a female donor with multiple sclerosis, enrolled in a pregnancy study. The chain links TRBV7-6 to TRBJ2-7; D not certain. Specimen: CD8+ T cells from peripheral blood mononuclear cells, collected in the second trimester of pregnancy. CDR3 nucleotides: TGTGCCAGCAGCTTAAATAAGCACGAGCAGTACTTC. Encoded protein: CASSLNKHEQYF.